The 29 T cell receptor beta chains below all came from one sample that was sequenced in a study of T cells in localized non-small cell lung cancer. The assay was immunoSEQ multiplex PCR, and TCRdb's table has in-frame clones only and misses some. Among 50,000 to 65,000 clones listed, 80% to 90% were seen once. Sequencing used PBMCs, obtained before any cancer treatment. The source of these receptors is a man aged 40-75 years with stage II lung adenocarcinoma.

This rearrangement joins TRBV21-1 to TRBJ2-7; the table's D call TRBD1 went unverified against the DNA. TRBV21-1 is reported as a pseudogene. The CDR3 is 14 amino acids. The CDR3 reads CASTCTGQVNEQYF. Here the CDR3 DNA reads TGTGCCAGCACTTGTACGGGACAAGTCAACGAGCAGTACTTC.

The CDR3 is CASSIRGSGGEQFF. CDR3 sequence (DNA): TGTGCCAGTAGTATAAGAGGGAGCGGTGGAGAGCAGTTCTTC. The chain combines TRBV19 with TRBJ2-1; TRBD2 might be the D (5 bases). Looked up from germline, CDR1 is LNHDA and CDR2 is SQIVND (reference sequence). The CDR3 has 14 amino acids. The V end was cut by 2 bases, the J end by 10 bases, with 15 bases between.

A note on this clone: The same CDR3 can be traced to other DNA sequences in this sample. The CDR3, as DNA: TGCGCCAGCAGCTTGGCCGCGGGAACTTACAATGAGCAGTTCTTC. Its protein is CASSLAAGTYNEQFF. This chain uses TRBV5-1 with TRBJ2-1; D perhaps matches TRBD2 (6 bases). Germline V gene data show CDR1 as SGHRS and CDR2 as YFSETQ. With 0 bases removed from V and 4 bases from J, the gap between germline ends came to 11 bases. The CDR3 is 15 residues long.

The V and J genes are TRBV5-1 and TRBJ2-1, with 8 bases matching TRBD2. The CDR3 loop spans 15 amino acids. Looked up from germline, CDR1 is SGHRS and CDR2 is YFSETQ. V gave up 3 bases and J gave up 8 bases; unmatched junction bases: 10. In nucleotides, the CDR3 is TGCGCCAGCAGCTCCCGAGGAGCGGGAGAAGATGAGCAGTTCTTC. It is translated as CASSSRGAGEDEQFF.

The chain couples TRBV7-2 to TRBJ1-2, with unresolved D. The CDR3 has 12 residues. CDR1 and CDR2 from the germline V gene are SGHTA and FQGNSA. V lost 3 bases, J lost 1 base, and 3 bases lay in between. The CDR3 is CASSFYNYGYTF. DNA for the CDR3: TGTGCCAGCAGCTTCTATAACTATGGCTACACCTTC.

This clone occurred once. The chain's CDR3 is CASSIESASSYNEQFF. Here the CDR3 DNA reads TGTGCCAGTAGTATCGAGAGCGCGAGCTCCTACAATGAGCAGTTCTTC. This sequence joins TRBV19 and TRBJ2-1; D is unresolved. V gave up 3 bases and J gave up 0 bases, with 12 bases separating them. Germline V gene lookup returns CDR1 LNHDA and CDR2 SQIVND (reference sequence). This CDR3 region has 16 residues.

The chain uses TRBV30 and TRBJ1-6; a weak D match, TRBD1 (6 bases). Germline-derived CDR1 and CDR2 are GTSNPN and SVGIG (reference sequence). Between the trimmed V and J ends, which lost 3 bases and 0 bases, there was a span of 9 bases. The CDR3 is 15 amino acids. DNA of the CDR3: TGTGCCTGGAGACAGGGAAGCTCCTATAATTCACCCCTCCACTTT. Amino acid sequence: CAWRQGSSYNSPLHF. The variable domain in full, with the rest retrieved from reference TRBV30 and TRBJ1-6, is SQTIHQWPATLVQPVGSPLSLECTVEGTSNPNLYWYRQAAGRGLQLLFYSVGIGQISSEVPQNLSASRPQDRQFILSSKKLLLSDSGFYLCAWRQGSSYNSPLHFGNGTRLTVT.

In this sample, this clone turned up once. V is TRBV30 and J is TRBJ2-7; TRBD2 matches 10 bases. J gave up 0 bases and V 2 bases, and 19 bases lay outside the gene matches. Germline assignment: CDR1 GTSNPN and CDR2 SVGIG (reference sequence). This CDR3 is 20 amino acids long. This chain's CDR3 is CAWSTEAGGPRVKGSYEQYF. Here the CDR3 DNA reads TGTGCCTGGAGTACGGAAGCGGGAGGGCCGAGAGTAAAAGGCTCCTACGAGCAGTACTTC.

The chain couples TRBV29-1 to TRBJ2-3; either TRBD1 or TRBD2 may fit D (5 bases each). The germline V and J ends were trimmed by 5 bases and 3 bases, with 9 bases remaining between them. Germline CDR1 is SQVTM and CDR2 is ANQGSEA. The CDR3 extends over 12 amino acids. CDR3: CSVRDGTDTQYF. DNA for the CDR3: TGCAGCGTTCGGGACGGGACAGATACGCAGTATTTT.

V is TRBV6-5 and J is TRBJ2-1; D gene uncertain. Germline V CDR1 and CDR2: MNHEY, SVGAGI. The V gene lost 6 bases and the J gene lost 7 bases, with 7 bases spanning the gap. The CDR3 spans 11 residues. CDR3 DNA: TGTGCCAGCAGCTCCTTAAATGAGCAGTTCTTC. As protein: CASSSLNEQFF.

This chain connects TRBV7-2 to TRBJ2-4; 10 nucleotides align to TRBD2. Germline CDR1 is SGHTA and CDR2 is FQGNSA. There are 17 residues in the CDR3. The V segment lost 1 base and the J segment 8 bases; nucleotides outside the gene matches: 11. CDR3 DNA sequence: TGTGCCAGCAGCTTAGTACTAGCGGGAAGGAGCCGGGACATTCAGTACTTC. This translates into CASSLVLAGRSRDIQYF. The complete variable domain, with remaining parts taken from reference TRBV7-2 and TRBJ2-4, reads GAGVSQSPSNKVTEKGKDVELRCDPISGHTALYWYRQSLGQGLEFLIYFQGNSAPDKSGLPSDRFSAERTGGSVSTLTIQRTQQEDSAVYLCASSLVLAGRSRDIQYFGAGTRLSVL.

This rearrangement joins TRBV5-1 to TRBJ1-2; a weak D match, TRBD1 (5 bases). Germline V gene sequence: CDR1 SGHRS, CDR2 YFSETQ. The CDR3 covers 15 residues. The germline V and J ends were trimmed by 5 bases and 8 bases, with 22 bases remaining between them. The CDR3 region has the DNA TGCGCCAGCAGTTCAGGGACCAGGGATGGGGAAGGCTACACCTTC. This encodes CASSSGTRDGEGYTF.

The chain has TRBV19 and TRBJ2-2, with D unclear. Trimming left V 5 bases short and J 2 bases short, with 12 bases between. CDR1 is LNHDA, CDR2 SQIVND, per germline (reference sequence). The CDR3 contains 15 residues. The CDR3 here is CASSWGTANTGELFF. DNA for the CDR3: TGTGCCAGTAGTTGGGGAACAGCTAACACCGGGGAGCTGTTTTTT.

Written as DNA, the CDR3 is TGTGCCAGCAGTGTTATCAGGGGGAATCAGCCCCAGCATTTT. It yields the protein CASSVIRGNQPQHF. The V call is TRBV2, the J call TRBJ1-5, with 7 bases aligning to TRBD1. V trimming: 4 bases; J trimming: 4 bases; junction bases outside the gene matches: 4. The CDR3 contains 14 residues. Germline V lookup: CDR1 SNHLY, CDR2 FYNNEI.

The genes are TRBV7-6 and TRBJ2-7, with 7 bases matching TRBD1. V lost 1 base, J lost 4 bases, and 10 bases stayed unmatched. Per germline, CDR1 SGHVS and CDR2 FNYEAQ. The CDR3 consists of 16 residues. This CDR3 reads CASSLGGQKQNYEQYF. The CDR3 DNA is TGTGCCAGCAGCTTAGGGGGACAGAAACAAAATTACGAGCAGTACTTC.

The sample holds a few counts of this clone. Other DNA sequences in the sample encode the same CDR3. This chain links TRBV7-8 with TRBJ1-5, with D uncertain. The CDR3 extends over 13 amino acids. Germline V lookup: CDR1 SGHVS, CDR2 FQNEAQ. V lost 5 bases, J lost 5 bases, and 10 bases lay in between. CDR3 sequence reads: CASSLNGDQPQHF. The CDR3 DNA is TGTGCCAGCAGCCTCAACGGAGATCAGCCCCAGCATTTT.

The rearrangement links TRBV7-2 to TRBJ2-3; 8 bases map to TRBD1. Germline V gene lookup returns CDR1 SGHTA and CDR2 FQGNSA. V shed 4 bases, J shed 1 base, and the junction held 7 bases outside the gene matches. This CDR3 comprises 16 residues. The CDR3 DNA sequence: TGTGCCAGCAGCTCCGTCCCGGGACAGGGCACAGATACGCAGTATTTT. Protein: CASSSVPGQGTDTQYF.

The V gene is TRBV4-2, the J gene TRBJ2-7; 9 positions match TRBD1. Per germline, CDR1 LGHNA and CDR2 YNFKEQ. J gave up 7 bases and V 4 bases, and 5 bases lay outside the gene matches. CDR3 length: 13 residues. CDR3 nucleotide sequence: TGTGCCAGCAGCCCCGACAGGGGGAGGGAGCAGTACTTC. Residues: CASSPDRGREQYF.

The chain is built from TRBV23-1 and TRBJ2-2, with a weak D call TRBD1 (6 bases). TRBV23-1 counts as an open reading frame of uncertain function. The CDR3 is made up of 17 amino acids. V was clipped by 4 bases and J by 6 bases, with 21 bases between them. DNA for the CDR3: TGCGCCAGCAGTCCCTGTTTGGACAGTTTAACGGCCGGGGAGCTGTTTTTT. Protein product: CASSPCLDSLTAGELFF.

This clone was recorded a few times. The chain is built from TRBV7-6 and TRBJ2-5; D call uncertain. CDR1 is SGHVS and CDR2 is FNYEAQ in the germline V gene. This CDR3 is built from 12 residues. Trimming removed 3 bases at V and 2 bases at J, with 4 bases between. The CDR3, as DNA: TGTGCCAGCAGCTTTATTCAAGAGACCCAGTACTTC. Translating gives CASSFIQETQYF.

The chain carries TRBV2 and TRBJ2-7; 9 nucleotides line up with TRBD1. This CDR3 is 13 amino acids long. The trim removed 7 bases at V and 4 bases at J, leaving 5 bases unmatched. Germline values: CDR1 SNHLY, CDR2 FYNNEI. The CDR3 coding sequence is TGTGCCAGCAATGGACAGGGGCCTTACGAGCAGTACTTC. This sequence encodes CASNGQGPYEQYF.

V usage is TRBV19 and J usage is TRBJ2-7, with 10 bases fitting TRBD2. The CDR3 contains 16 residues. Unmatched junction bases numbered 4, after V lost 2 bases and J lost 0 bases. Germline CDR1 reads LNHDA; CDR2 reads SQIVND (reference sequence). This CDR3 reads CASSINLAGGSYEQYF. The CDR3 DNA reads as TGTGCCAGTAGTATAAATTTAGCGGGAGGCTCCTACGAGCAGTACTTC. The full variable domain, with the rest looked up from reference TRBV19 and TRBJ2-7, is DGGITQSPKYLFRKEGQNVTLSCEQNLNHDAMYWYRQDPGQGLRLIYYSQIVNDFQKGDIAEGYSVSREKKESFPLTVTSAQKNPTAFYLCASSINLAGGSYEQYFGPGTRLTVT.

This chain connects TRBV10-3 to TRBJ2-3; weak D call: TRBD1 (5 bases). The CDR3 length is 14 residues. Germline V gives CDR1 ENHRY, CDR2 SYGVKD. Trimming removed 7 bases from V and 6 bases from J, with 17 bases in between. The CDR3, as DNA: TGTGCCATCATGGCAGGGTCAGGACGGGATACGCAGTATTTT. This codes for CAIMAGSGRDTQYF.

This clone was detected a few times. The rearrangement uses TRBV28 and TRBJ1-5; 7 nucleotides agree with TRBD1. J was trimmed by 2 bases and V by 7 bases; bases with no gene match: 8. Germline V gene lookup returns CDR1 MDHEN and CDR2 SYDVKM. The length of the CDR3 is 15 residues. CDR3 sequence: CASITPDRGNQPQHF. For the CDR3, the DNA is TGTGCCAGCATTACACCTGACAGGGGCAATCAGCCCCAGCATTTT.

This rearrangement joins TRBV6-1 to TRBJ1-5; D gene unclear. Deletions cut 2 bases from V and 5 bases from J, with 16 bases between. In germline, CDR1 is MNHNS, CDR2 SASEGT. This CDR3 comprises 16 residues. The CDR3 protein is CASSEWLQEGYQPQHF. The CDR3 nucleotides are TGTGCCAGCAGTGAATGGCTCCAGGAAGGTTATCAGCCCCAGCATTTT.

The chain recombines TRBV18 with TRBJ2-7; TRBD2 is a possible D gene (5 bases). With 5 bases removed from V and 7 bases from J, the gap between germline ends came to 15 bases. This CDR3 comprises 13 residues. Germline CDR1 and CDR2: KGHSH and LQKENI. As DNA, the CDR3 is TGTGCCAGCTCAGAAAGGAGCTCGGGGGAGCAGTACTTC. Translating gives CASSERSSGEQYF.

V is TRBV7-8 and J is TRBJ2-1; 7 nucleotides match TRBD2. The CDR3 covers 12 residues. V gave up 5 bases and J gave up 10 bases; unmatched junction bases: 5. Looked up from germline, CDR1 is SGHVS and CDR2 is FQNEAQ. CDR3 coding DNA: TGTGCCAGCAGCCTCAGCGGGAACGAGCAGTTCTTC. Its protein is CASSLSGNEQFF.

This sequence joins TRBV19 and TRBJ1-5; D call uncertain. The V gene lost 4 bases and the J gene lost 1 base, with 8 bases spanning the gap. The germline CDR1 and CDR2 sequences are LNHDA and SQIVND (reference sequence). This CDR3 is 14 amino acids long. CDR3 DNA sequence: TGTGCCAGTAGTAATCAGGTGAGCAATCAGCCCCAGCATTTT. Protein sequence: CASSNQVSNQPQHF.

The V gene is TRBV5-6, the J gene TRBJ2-2; D may match TRBD1 or TRBD2 (5 bases each). Germline assignment: CDR1 SGHDT and CDR2 YYEEEE. V was clipped by 4 bases and J by 1 base, with 14 bases between them. This CDR3 is 16 amino acids long. The CDR3 loop is CASSLLLRGNTGELFF. CDR3 DNA sequence: TGTGCCAGCAGCCTTCTCCTGAGGGGGAACACCGGGGAGCTGTTTTTT.